This T cell receptor beta chain is from a study of neoadjuvant anti-PD-1 for oral cavity cancer. This clone was counted between two and nine times. The time point: after neoadjuvant nivolumab, at surgical resection. The assay was immunoSEQ multiplex PCR, and TCRdb's table has in-frame clones only and misses some. The table has 9,600 or so clones, 66% seen once. Germline assignment: CDR1 MGHRA and CDR2 YSYEKL. V lost 1 base, J lost 11 bases, and 8 bases lay in between. There are 11 residues in the CDR3. The TCR sequence derives from a person aged 35 to 85 with oral cavity squamous cell carcinoma. The sample in question was PBMCs, obtained after nivolumab (anti-PD-1) treatment. The V and J genes are TRBV4-1 and TRBJ1-1; D remains unclear. The CDR3 DNA follows: TGCGCCAGCAGCCAAGGAGAGAAGGCTTTCTTT. It translates to CASSQGEKAFF.